This record concerns one T cell receptor beta chain sequence. Primers: 60 Vbeta forward and 13 Jbeta reverse. Clones were read by immunoSEQ multiplex PCR, and TCRdb kept only the in-frame ones, dropping some. Seen here are roughly 140,000 clones, 75% to 80% observed once, and the top ten hold around 3.7%. This entry comes from a study of cytomegalovirus exposure and HLA in healthy donors. This CDR3 comprises 15 residues. Germline-derived CDR1 and CDR2 are MNHNS and SASEGT. The V end was cut by 4 bases, the J end by 0 bases, with 10 bases between. The source is a young man in good health and CMV-seronegative. Sequenced: PBMCs. The chain couples TRBV6-1 to TRBJ2-1, with D possibly matching TRBD1 (5 bases). CDR3 sequence: CASSGSGSSYNEQFF. CDR3 sequence (DNA): TGTGCCAGCAGTGGGTCAGGGTCCTCCTACAATGAGCAGTTCTTC.